These 15 T cell receptor beta chains were all obtained from the same sample, sequenced in a study of graft-versus-host responses after intestinal transplantation. Data came from immunoSEQ multiplex PCR; TCRdb stores just in-frame clones and leaves some out. The sample holds about 64,000 clones, 85% to 95% seen once. Antigens for these TCRs are unknown. This specimen was unstimulated CD8+ T cells sorted from spleen or lymph node cells, taken before transplant. The source of these receptors is a human donor who was the organ donor for an intestinal transplant.

The gene calls are TRBV19 and TRBJ2-2; a weak D match, TRBD2 (5 bases). Trimming removed 1 base at V and 13 bases at J, with 16 bases between. Germline values: CDR1 LNHDA, CDR2 SQIVND (reference sequence). CDR3 size: 14 residues. DNA of the CDR3: TGTGCCAGTAGTATAGCCCCCAGAGGGTTTGGGCTGTTTTTT. Amino acids: CASSIAPRGFGLFF.

In this sample, this clone turned up once. The chain couples TRBV28 to TRBJ2-1; 7 bases match TRBD2. The J segment lost 8 bases and the V segment lost 3 bases, leaving 10 bases of the junction unmatched. This CDR3 is built from 15 residues. CDR1 and CDR2 from the germline V gene are MDHEN and SYDVKM. CDR3 in amino acids: CASSLSGTVADEQFF. The CDR3 coding sequence is TGTGCCAGCAGTTTGAGCGGGACGGTGGCCGATGAGCAGTTCTTC.

The V gene is TRBV28, the J gene TRBJ2-1, with 11 bases that match TRBD2. Germline lookup yields CDR1 MDHEN and CDR2 SYDVKM. There are 16 residues in the CDR3. With 4 bases clipped from V and 7 bases from J, the junction kept 9 bases outside the gene matches. The CDR3 DNA follows: TGTGCCAGCAGTTCCGTAGCGGGAGGGCCAGGGAATGAGCAGTTCTTC. Its protein is CASSSVAGGPGNEQFF.

This sequence joins TRBV10-1 and TRBJ1-2, with D unresolved. The CDR3 extends over 13 amino acids. Trimming cost V 2 bases and J 6 bases, with 10 bases left between them. Germline V gene sequence: CDR1 WNHNN, CDR2 SYGVQD (reference sequence). The CDR3, as DNA: TGCGCCAGCAGTGAGGCGGGAGGGAATGGCTACACCTTC. Translating gives CASSEAGGNGYTF.

The chain has TRBV29-1 and TRBJ1-5, with D possibly matching TRBD1 (5 bases). The V end lost 4 bases, the J end lost 6 bases, and 13 bases lay between the germline ends. From germline, CDR1 is SQVTM and CDR2 ANQGSEA. The CDR3 has 13 residues. The CDR3 DNA is TGCAGCGTTGTGGGGGAGGGCGGTCAGCCCCAGCATTTT. Its protein is CSVVGEGGQPQHF.

The chain carries TRBV23-1 and TRBJ1-4, with D perhaps TRBD1 (5 bases). TRBV23-1 is designated an ORF whose function remains uncertain. V gave up 4 bases and J gave up 4 bases, with 10 bases separating them. CDR3 length equals 14 residues. The CDR3 reads CASSRQIFNEKLFF. The CDR3 DNA reads as TGCGCCAGCAGTCGACAGATATTTAATGAAAAACTGTTTTTT.

This clone was counted a few times. The V call is TRBV7-9, the J call TRBJ1-2, with 7 bases fitting TRBD1. V lost 5 bases and J lost 2; bases outside the gene matches: 5. CDR1 is SEHNR, CDR2 FQNEAQ, per germline (reference sequence). There are 14 residues in the CDR3. The CDR3 loop is CASSPPGQNYGYTF. The CDR3 nucleotides read TGTGCCAGCAGCCCACCGGGACAGAACTATGGCTACACCTTC.

The chain carries TRBV7-2 and TRBJ2-5; 9 bases are shared with TRBD2. Germline assignment: CDR1 SGHTA and CDR2 FQGNSA. CDR3 length: 17 residues. The V gene end was trimmed by 1 base and the J gene end by 4 bases; junction bases not matched to a gene: 10. CDR3 DNA sequence: TGTGCCAGCAGCTTAGAATTCTTGGGAGCGGGAGGAGAGACCCAGTACTTC. It encodes CASSLEFLGAGGETQYF.

The chain couples TRBV6-6 to TRBJ2-2, with a tentative D call TRBD2 (6 bases). Trimming pared 10 bases from V and 5 bases from J, leaving 23 bases between. Germline V CDR1 and CDR2: MNHNY, SVGAGI (reference sequence). The CDR3 covers 16 residues. DNA for the CDR3: TGTGCCATAAATAGGGTGGCGGGACGGGGAACCGGGGAGCTGTTTTTT. It specifies CAINRVAGRGTGELFF.

This clone has a single count. The CDR3 protein is CASSPIRWEGRQYF. The CDR3 DNA sequence: TGTGCCAGCAGTCCCATTCGGTGGGAGGGTAGACAGTACTTC. The gene calls are TRBV28 and TRBJ2-7, with TRBD2 matching over 7 bases. The ends lost 5 bases at V and 10 bases at J; junction bases unmatched: 14. CDR3 length: 14 residues. CDR1 is MDHEN, CDR2 SYDVKM, per germline.

The gene calls are TRBV29-1 and TRBJ2-1, with D possibly being TRBD1 (7 bases). The germline gives CDR1 SQVTM, CDR2 ANQGSEA. The CDR3 spans 15 residues. V lost 6 bases to trimming and J lost 3 bases, with 18 bases between them. The CDR3 spells CSVDGTSGGYNEQFF. CDR3 nucleotides: TGCAGCGTCGACGGGACTTCAGGGGGCTACAATGAGCAGTTCTTC.

V usage is TRBV25-1 and J usage is TRBJ2-2; D is unclear. Per the germline V gene, CDR1 is MGHDK and CDR2 is SYGVNS. The ends were cut back, 0 bases at V and 2 bases at J, with 13 bases in the middle. The CDR3 contains 17 residues. Here the CDR3 reads CASSEYYSPTNTGELFF. The CDR3 DNA follows: TGTGCCAGCAGTGAATATTACTCTCCAACTAACACCGGGGAGCTGTTTTTT. The variable domain in full, with the rest retrieved from reference TRBV25-1 and TRBJ2-2, is EADIYQTPRYLVIGTGKKITLECSQTMGHDKMYWYQQDPGMELHLIHYSYGVNSTEKGDLSSESTVSRIRTEHFPLTLESARPSHTSQYLCASSEYYSPTNTGELFFGEGSRLTVL.

The rearrangement links TRBV19 to TRBJ1-1; the D gene is possibly TRBD1 (5 bases). V gave up 0 bases and J gave up 3 bases, with 8 bases separating them. The V gene's germline CDR1 is LNHDA and CDR2 SQIVND (reference sequence). This CDR3 contains 14 residues. CDR3 loop: CASSIEDSYTEAFF. Here the CDR3 DNA reads TGTGCCAGTAGTATAGAAGACAGCTACACTGAAGCTTTCTTT.

The CDR3 reads CASSQEGDRVIYGYTF. The CDR3, as DNA: TGTGCCAGCAGCCAAGAAGGGGACAGGGTAATCTATGGCTACACCTTC. The chain couples TRBV4-2 to TRBJ1-2; 9 bases are shared with TRBD1. After removal of 0 bases from V and 4 bases from J, the junction contained 6 bases not matched to a gene. This CDR3 has 16 amino acids. Germline loops: CDR1 LGHNA, CDR2 YNFKEQ.

The CDR3 loop reads CASSFDRGGNYGYTF. The DNA of the CDR3 is TGTGCCAGCAGTTTTGACAGGGGTGGAAACTATGGCTACACCTTC. The genes are TRBV28 and TRBJ1-2, with 8 bases matching TRBD1. The junction had 5 bases not matched to a gene; V was cut back by 3 bases and J by 2 bases. Per germline, CDR1 MDHEN and CDR2 SYDVKM. The CDR3 has 15 amino acids.